These T cell receptor beta chains were read from a single sample in a study of blood T cell repertoires in COVID-19. Libraries were prepared by immunoSEQ multiplex PCR; TCRdb keeps only in-frame clonotypes and omits some of them. The sample carries some 270,000 clones, roughly 90% recorded once. The material sequenced was peripheral blood. The receptors stem from a man aged 25-45 years with acute or convalescent COVID-19. Both conserved end residues are trimmed from each CDR3.

>TRBJ1-5|TRBV28
ASSLSAGGGQPQH
>TRBJ2-3|TRBV6-5
ASSSHTSGGAGTQY
>TRBJ1-1|TRBV19
ASSPGQGRRNTEAF
>TRBJ1-1|TRBV14
ASSQWGGGTEAF
>TRBJ1-2|TRBV9
ASSVGGLRGYGYT
>TRBJ2-7|TRBV28
ASSWGQADYEQY
>TRBJ1-2|TRBV9
ASSVGGPPYGYT
>TRBJ1-3|TRBV9
ASSVDPSPGNTIY
>TRBJ2-1|TRBV6-6
ASRDRGEQF
>TRBJ2-3|TRBV6-5
ASSPVGTSGGTQY
>TRBJ2-1|TRBV15
ATSRDPGGTYNEQF
>TRBJ2-7|TRBV28
ASSLGGLNEQY
>TRBJ2-2|TRBV5-4
ASSWTSGPRTGELF
>TRBJ2-1|TRBV7-2
ASSFLAGGANEQF
>TRBJ1-2|TRBV12-3/TRBV12-4
ASSLSLRDGYT
>TRBJ2-1|TRBV5-1
ASGQGAYNEQF
>TRBJ2-7|TRBV18
ASSPSSGNLIREQY
>TRBJ1-1|TRBV7-3
ASSSSPNSNTEAF